The rows below give T cell receptor beta chains drawn from one sample of a study of cytomegalovirus exposure and HLA in healthy donors. Generated by immunoSEQ multiplex PCR, the TCRdb table keeps only in-frame clones and is missing some. Seen here are around 150,000 clones, more than 70% observed once, and the top ten hold over 3%. Sample: PBMCs. These receptors were obtained from a middle-aged man in good health and CMV-seronegative. Each CDR3 is given with its conserved first and last residue. Fields, in order: J gene, V gene, D gene, clone size, CDR3 DNA, CDR3 protein. The D gene is left open where the match is weak. The listing skips clone size in some rows; elsewhere it reads once, few, many or a size class.

>TRBJ2-7|TRBV6-5|TRBD1|-
TGTGCCAGCACTCGGACAGGGGAGTACGAGCAGTACTTC
CASTRTGEYEQYF
>TRBJ2-7|TRBV11-3|-|once
TGTGCCAGCAGCTCGCACAGGGCTCTACTCTACGAGCAGTACTTC
CASSSHRALLYEQYF
>TRBJ1-4|TRBV4-2|-|-
TGTGCCAGCAGCCAAGATCAGGGCAGGGGAGACGAAAAACTGTTTTTT
CASSQDQGRGDEKLFF
>TRBJ2-5|TRBV4-2|-|-
TGTGCCAGCAGCCAAGATCGGCTAGGAGAGACCCAGTACTTC
CASSQDRLGETQYF
>TRBJ1-1|TRBV30|-|-
TGTGCCTGGAGTGTACAGAGGGCGAGGCCGCCTTTCTTT
CAWSVQRARPPFF
>TRBJ1-2|TRBV11-2|TRBD1|-
TGTGCCAGCAGGCTAAACCGGGACAGCTTCTATGGCTACACCTTC
CASRLNRDSFYGYTF
>TRBJ1-4|TRBV11-2|TRBD1|-
TGTGCCAGCAGCCCCAGGACAGGAGAAAAACTGTTTTTT
CASSPRTGEKLFF
>TRBJ2-7|TRBV5-1|TRBD1|-
TGCGCCAGCAGCTGGACAGGATCCTACGAGCAGTACTTC
CASSWTGSYEQYF
>TRBJ1-5|TRBV6-5|-|-
TGTGCCAGCAGTACCAAACAGGGACGCAATCAGCCCCAGCATTTT
CASSTKQGRNQPQHF
>TRBJ2-7|TRBV29-1|TRBD2|-
TGCAGCGTTGAATGGCTAGCGGGAGGCGGCGAGCAGTACTTC
CSVEWLAGGGEQYF
>TRBJ2-1|TRBV28|-|few
TGTGCCAGCAGTTTAGTTGGCCAGGTCAACAATGAGCAGTTCTTC
CASSLVGQVNNEQFF
>TRBJ2-6|TRBV6-1|TRBD1|few
TGTGCCAGCAGTGAAGGCTTAGGGACAGGTGGCCGATCTGGGGCCAACGTCCTGACTTTC
CASSEGLGTGGRSGANVLTF